These 9 T cell receptor beta chains were all obtained from the same sample, sequenced in a study of tumor-infiltrating lymphocytes in localized non-small cell lung cancer. TCRdb's copy holds only in-frame clones and misses some; the assay was immunoSEQ multiplex PCR. Found here are around 13,000 clones, about 70% of them singletons; the top ten hold around an eighth. The material sequenced was uninvolved lung tissue not adjacent to the tumor. These receptors all stem from a human donor with non-small cell lung cancer.

CDR3 in DNA: TGTGCCAGCAGCCCCCCAGGCAGGTTGAACACTGAAGCTTTCTTT. Its translation is CASSPPGRLNTEAFF. V gene TRBV6-5 combines with J gene TRBJ1-1, with D unclear. In germline, CDR1 is MNHEY, CDR2 SVGAGI. V was shortened by 6 bases and J by 0 bases, with 14 bases between the two germline ends. The CDR3 is 15 amino acids.

This chain links TRBV6-6 with TRBJ1-4, with unresolved D. Trimming took off 8 bases at V and 0 bases at J, with 7 bases between the two ends. This CDR3 is built from 13 residues. Germline CDR1 MNHNY, CDR2 SVGAGI (reference sequence). The CDR3 here is CASSPATNEKLFF. The CDR3 nucleotides read TGTGCCAGCTCTCCCGCAACTAATGAAAAACTGTTTTTT.

The J gene is TRBJ2-2, the V gene TRBV19, with D possibly being TRBD1 (5 bases). The CDR3 contains 14 residues. The germline CDR1 and CDR2 sequences are LNHDA and SQIVND (reference sequence). The V end lost 6 bases, the J end lost 1 base, and 9 bases lay between the germline ends. In DNA form, the CDR3 reads TGTGCCAGTAGCCAAACAGGGAACACCGGGGAGCTGTTTTTT. Protein product: CASSQTGNTGELFF.

This chain links TRBV29-1 with TRBJ1-1; TRBD1 might be the D (5 bases). V lost 5 bases and J 5 bases, leaving 12 bases between the germline ends. CDR3 length equals 12 residues. Germline-derived CDR1 and CDR2 are SQVTM and ANQGSEA. In nucleotides, the CDR3 is TGCAGCGTTTCCGGGGGGGGGACTGAAGCTTTCTTT. Translating it yields CSVSGGGTEAFF.

CDR3 loop: CATSRGRENTEAFF. In DNA, the CDR3 is TGTGCCACCAGCAGAGGGCGGGAGAACACTGAAGCTTTCTTT. The chain links TRBV15 to TRBJ1-1; no firm D call. The CDR3 extends over 14 amino acids. The germline V gene encodes CDR1 LNHNV and CDR2 YYDKDF (reference sequence). Trimming removed 1 base from V and 1 base from J, with 7 bases in between.

V is TRBV10-3 and J is TRBJ1-1; D may be TRBD1 (6 bases). Germline assignment: CDR1 ENHRY and CDR2 SYGVKD. The ends were cut back, 11 bases at V and 6 bases at J, with 19 bases in the middle. This CDR3 spans 13 amino acids. CDR3 region: CAARGGQFPEAFF. Here the CDR3 DNA reads TGTGCCGCCCGGGGGGGACAATTTCCTGAAGCTTTCTTT.

This clone appeared a few times. J is TRBJ1-3 and V is TRBV7-8; D unclear. The CDR3 sequence is 14 residues long. Germline V gives CDR1 SGHVS, CDR2 FQNEAQ. V dropped 5 bases and J dropped 3 bases, with 11 bases sitting between them. DNA of the CDR3: TGTGCCAGCAGCCCACGGACGGATGGAAACACCATATATTTT. Protein sequence: CASSPRTDGNTIYF.

J is TRBJ1-2 and V is TRBV30; TRBD1 might be the D (6 bases). Germline V gene data show CDR1 as GTSNPN and CDR2 as SVGIG (reference sequence). The V gene lost 3 bases and the J gene lost 4 bases, with 18 bases spanning the gap. The CDR3 contains 15 residues. The CDR3 here is CAWSERQATRYGYTF. The CDR3 region has the DNA TGTGCCTGGAGCGAACGACAGGCCACTCGCTATGGCTACACCTTC. The whole variable domain, filled in from reference TRBV30 and TRBJ1-2, reads SQTIHQWPATLVQPVGSPLSLECTVEGTSNPNLYWYRQAAGRGLQLLFYSVGIGQISSEVPQNLSASRPQDRQFILSSKKLLLSDSGFYLCAWSERQATRYGYTFGSGTRLTVV.

The chain employs TRBV29-1 and TRBJ1-6; D is unresolved. The germline gives CDR1 SQVTM, CDR2 ANQGSEA. The CDR3 is 13 residues long. The V gene lost 4 bases and the J gene lost 8 bases, with 12 bases spanning the gap. CDR3 residues: CSVAASRDSPLHF. The CDR3 nucleotides are TGCAGCGTTGCGGCCAGTCGGGATTCACCCCTCCACTTT.